This T cell receptor beta chain was recovered during a study of shared clonotypes between healthy human individuals. Findings and caveats of the study: Non-shared clonotypes showed lower generation probabilities than clonotypes common to all four donors. Naive subsets generally exceeded memory subsets in estimated richness. Clonotypes that were shared across a few donors made up approximately 5% of naive CD4 clonotypes.

About this clone itself: What it binds is not known.

The ends were cut back, 6 bases at V and 4 bases at J, with 15 bases in the middle. CDR1 and CDR2 from the germline V gene are ENHRY and SYGVKD. There are 14 residues in the CDR3. TCRdb's copy holds only in-frame clones and misses some; the assay was immunoSEQ multiplex PCR. The table records over 2 million clones, just under 95% of them present only once. The V call is TRBV10-3, the J call TRBJ1-1; a weak D match, TRBD1 (6 bases). This clonotype originated in a man aged 18 to 30 in good health. Some clones in this sample may be carry-over from other donors' samples. Input material: naive CD4+ T cells from PBMCs. Subset in this sample: CD45RA+ positively selected. The DNA of the CDR3 is TGTGCCATCAGCGCACAGGGAGGGAGCACTGAAGCTTTCTTT. This sequence encodes CAISAQGGSTEAFF.